The 5 T cell receptor beta chains listed next were all sequenced from one sample in a study of T cell responses to AZD1222 COVID-19 vaccine. Sequenced by immunoSEQ multiplex PCR; TCRdb stores in-frame clones only, minus some. The sample has roughly 92,000 clones, around 87% seen once. Sequencing was performed on peripheral blood, taken on day 0 of AZD1222 vaccination. The receptors here all came from an adult in good health.

The chain uses TRBV19 and TRBJ1-5; unclear D gene. Between the trimmed V and J ends, which lost 3 bases and 7 bases, there was a span of 13 bases. The germline V gene has CDR1 LNHDA and CDR2 SQIVND (reference sequence). CDR3 length: 14 residues. The CDR3 DNA reads as TGTGCCAGTAGTATGTCAGGTGGGCAACAGCCCCAGCATTTT. Its translation: CASSMSGGQQPQHF. Full variable domain (remainder filled in from reference TRBV19 and TRBJ1-5): DGGITQSPKYLFRKEGQNVTLSCEQNLNHDAMYWYRQDPGQGLRLIYYSQIVNDFQKGDIAEGYSVSREKKESFPLTVTSAQKNPTAFYLCASSMSGGQQPQHFGDGTRLSIL.

V gene TRBV4-1 combines with J gene TRBJ2-2; the D is unclear. The CDR3 is made up of 15 amino acids. V dropped 0 bases and J dropped 3 bases, with 8 bases sitting between them. Germline V gene data show CDR1 as MGHRA and CDR2 as YSYEKL. In DNA, the CDR3 is TGCGCCAGCAGCCAAGAGGGGTGGGACACCGGGGAGCTGTTTTTT. It codes for CASSQEGWDTGELFF.

This chain links TRBV4-1 with TRBJ1-2; TRBD1 matches at 7 bases. V was pared by 3 bases and J by 7 bases, with 17 bases of the junction left unmatched. The length of the CDR3 is 17 residues. CDR1 is MGHRA, CDR2 YSYEKL, per germline. CDR3 DNA sequence: TGCGCCAGCAGCCAGGGAACCCGGAACAGGGGCGGGAGTGGCTACACCTTC. As protein: CASSQGTRNRGGSGYTF.

This chain connects TRBV5-5 to TRBJ1-1; D ambiguous. The CDR3 extends over 11 amino acids. Germline CDR1 and CDR2: SGHKS and YYEKEE (reference sequence). The V end was cut by 4 bases, the J end by 2 bases, with 3 bases between. The CDR3 reads CASSQNTEAFF. CDR3 nucleotide sequence: TGTGCCAGCAGCCAAAACACTGAAGCTTTCTTT.

The rearrangement uses TRBV27 and TRBJ2-1; D gene ambiguous. The V end was cut by 6 bases, the J end by 4 bases, with 13 bases between. This CDR3 is 14 amino acids long. Germline V gene lookup returns CDR1 MNHEY and CDR2 SMNVEV (reference sequence). The CDR3 sequence: CASSPPPFYNEQFF. In nucleotides, the CDR3 is TGTGCCAGCAGCCCCCCCCCATTTTACAATGAGCAGTTCTTC.